This T cell receptor (beta chain) was observed in a study of T-cell memory formation after mild COVID-19. This clonotype was counted a few times. The CDR3 totals 15 residues. In germline, CDR1 is SQVTM, CDR2 ANQGSEA. Trimming stripped 3 bases from V and 4 bases from J, with 18 bases between. From the 5' RACE reads, TCRdb called clonotypes with MiXCR, one entry per CDR3 protein. The sample records around 250,000 distinct CDR3 sequences, around 15% being singletons. The sequence was obtained from a man between 18 and 35 years old who had mild COVID-19 (a few samples of this study predate the infection). Cell type and time point are not known. Input material: PBMCs or a T cell subset sorted from them (not recorded which). V usage is TRBV29-1 and J usage is TRBJ2-5; possibly TRBD1 for D (5 bases). CDR3 sequence: CSVEQGPLWGETQYF. The CDR3, as DNA: TGCAGCGTTGAGCAGGGCCCCTTATGGGGAGAGACCCAGTACTTC. Full variable domain (missing parts from reference TRBV29-1 and TRBJ2-5): SAVISQKPSRDICQRGTSLTIQCQVDSQVTMMFWYRQQPGQSLTLIATANQGSEATYESGFVIDKFPISRPNLTFSTLTVSNMSPEDSSIYLCSVEQGPLWGETQYFGPGTRLLVL.